The sequence of this T cell receptor (beta chain) was determined in a study of blood T cell repertoires in COVID-19. Deletions cut 5 bases from V and 5 bases from J, with 15 bases between. Germline V gene data show CDR1 as SNHLY and CDR2 as FYNNEI. The CDR3 consists of 14 residues. TCRdb keeps only in-frame clones here, not all; method: immunoSEQ multiplex PCR. The top ten hold nearly 7.5% of the sample, which has about 200,000 clones, about 84% seen once. The clonotype was recovered from a middle-aged woman with acute COVID-19. V usage is TRBV2 and J usage is TRBJ1-1; a possible D gene is TRBD1 (6 bases). Sequenced material: PBMCs or T cells enriched from blood (not recorded which). The CDR3 protein is CASSWNRAGTEAFF. CDR3 nucleotide sequence: TGTGCCAGCAGTTGGAACAGGGCAGGGACTGAAGCTTTCTTT.